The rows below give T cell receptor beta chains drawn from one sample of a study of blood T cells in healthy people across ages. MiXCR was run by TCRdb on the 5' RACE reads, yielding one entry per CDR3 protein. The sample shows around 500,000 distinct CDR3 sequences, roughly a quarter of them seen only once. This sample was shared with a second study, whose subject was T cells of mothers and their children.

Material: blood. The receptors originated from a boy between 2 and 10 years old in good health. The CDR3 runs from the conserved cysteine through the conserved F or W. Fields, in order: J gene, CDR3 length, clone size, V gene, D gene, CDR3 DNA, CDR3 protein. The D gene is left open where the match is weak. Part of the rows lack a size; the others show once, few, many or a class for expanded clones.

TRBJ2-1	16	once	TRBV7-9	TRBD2	TGTGCCAGCAGTCTTCTAGCGGGGCGATCATACAATGAGCAGTTCTTC	CASSLLAGRSYNEQFF
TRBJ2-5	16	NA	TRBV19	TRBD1	TGTGCCAGTAGTAACAGGGGGAAGTGGGTCCAAGAGACCCAGTACTTC	CASSNRGKWVQETQYF
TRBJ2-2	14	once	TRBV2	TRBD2	TGTGCCAGCAGTCGACTAGCGGGAGAGGGGGAGCTGTTTTTT	CASSRLAGEGELFF
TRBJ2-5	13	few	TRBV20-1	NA	TGCAGTGCTATAACTACAGGGCCAGAGACCCAGTACTTC	CSAITTGPETQYF
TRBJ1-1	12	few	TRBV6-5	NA	TGTGCCAGCAGTTACTCGGGACGGGAAGCTTTCTTT	CASSYSGREAFF
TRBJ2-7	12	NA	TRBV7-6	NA	TGTGCCAGCAGCTTAGACTCCTGCGAGCAGTACTTC	CASSLDSCEQYF
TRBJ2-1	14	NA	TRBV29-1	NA	TGCAGCTGCAATTGGGGGATCTCCTACAATGAGCAGTTCTTC	CSCNWGISYNEQFF
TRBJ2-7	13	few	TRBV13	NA	TGTGCCAGCAGCTTAGAACGGACCTACGAGCAGTACTTC	CASSLERTYEQYF
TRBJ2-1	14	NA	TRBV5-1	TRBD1	TGCGCCAGCAGCAAACAGACAGGGCGGAATGAGCAGTTCTTC	CASSKQTGRNEQFF
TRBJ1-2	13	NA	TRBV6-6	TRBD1	TGTGCCAGCAGTTACCAGGGGGCGGGTGGCTACACCTTC	CASSYQGAGGYTF
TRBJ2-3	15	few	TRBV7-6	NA	TGTGCCAGCAGCGGCAGGGCCCTAAGCACAGATACGCAGTATTTT	CASSGRALSTDTQYF
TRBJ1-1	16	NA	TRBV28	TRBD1	TGTGCCAGCAGCAGCCCAGGGGACAGGGTTAACACTGAAGCTTTCTTT	CASSSPGDRVNTEAFF
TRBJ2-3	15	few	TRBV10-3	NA	TGTGCCATCAGTGACGGCGGGGGCCGGACAGATACGCAGTATTTT	CAISDGGGRTDTQYF
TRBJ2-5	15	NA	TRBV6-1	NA	TGTGCCAGCAGTCGCCCCCGGGACATTGCAAGGACCCAGTACTTC	CASSRPRDIARTQYF
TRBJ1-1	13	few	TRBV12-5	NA	TGTGCTAGTGCCTGGAGGGGAGGCGCTGAAGCTTTCTTT	CASAWRGGAEAFF
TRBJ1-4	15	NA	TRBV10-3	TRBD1	TGTGCCATCAGTGCCGGGACAGGGGTACTCGAAAAACTGTTTTTT	CAISAGTGVLEKLFF
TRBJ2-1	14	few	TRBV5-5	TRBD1	TGTGCCAGCAGGGGGACAGGGGAAGGCAATGAGCAGTTCTTC	CASRGTGEGNEQFF
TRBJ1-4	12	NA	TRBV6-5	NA	TGTGCCAGCAGTTACCGGGGTGGAAAACTGTTTTTT	CASSYRGGKLFF
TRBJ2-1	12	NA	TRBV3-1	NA	TGTGCCAGCAGCCGTGCCCAGGGACTTCTATACTTC	CASSRAQGLLYF
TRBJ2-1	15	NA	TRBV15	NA	TGTGCCACCAGCAGAGATAAGAGCTCCTACAATGAGCAGTTCTTC	CATSRDKSSYNEQFF
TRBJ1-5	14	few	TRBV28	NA	TGTGCCAGCACCCCCGGACAGAGGAATCAGCCCCAGCATTTT	CASTPGQRNQPQHF
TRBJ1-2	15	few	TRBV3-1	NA	TGTGCCAGCAGCCAAGACGCTGGGGCTGGCTATGGCTACACCTTC	CASSQDAGAGYGYTF
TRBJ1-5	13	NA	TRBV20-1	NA	TGCAGTGCTAGAGAGGGGGCATCTCAGCCCCAGCATTTT	CSAREGASQPQHF
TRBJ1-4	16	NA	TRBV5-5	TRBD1	TGTGCCAGCAGCTTATGGGACAGGGAAAACGATGAAAAACTGTTTTTT	CASSLWDRENDEKLFF
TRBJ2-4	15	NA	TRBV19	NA	TGTGCCAGTAGTGTTGGAGCACTAGCCAAAAACATTCAGTACTTC	CASSVGALAKNIQYF
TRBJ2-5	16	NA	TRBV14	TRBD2	TGTGCCAGCAGCCCTGGACTAGCGGGGACTGCGGAGACCCAGTACTTC	CASSPGLAGTAETQYF
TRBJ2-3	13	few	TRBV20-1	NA	TGCAGTGCTAGACAGTGGGAAGTGGGTACGCAGTATTTT	CSARQWEVGTQYF
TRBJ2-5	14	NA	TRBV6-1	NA	TGTGCCAGCAGTAGGTACCAAAACCAAGAGACCCAGTACTTC	CASSRYQNQETQYF
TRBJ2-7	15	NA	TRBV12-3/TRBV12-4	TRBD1	TGTGCCAGCACTCTGGGGGACAGGGAGCGCGCCGAGCAGTACTTC	CASTLGDRERAEQYF
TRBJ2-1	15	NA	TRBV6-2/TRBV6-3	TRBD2	TGTGCCAGCAGGCCCACTAGCGGGGGAAGGAATGAGCAGTTCTTC	CASRPTSGGRNEQFF
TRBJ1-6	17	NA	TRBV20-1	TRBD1	TGCAGTGCTAGAGATGCGATGAGACAGGGGGATAATTCACCCCTCCACTTT	CSARDAMRQGDNSPLHF
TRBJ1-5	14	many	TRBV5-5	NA	TGTGCCAGCAGCTCCTCAGGTAGCAATCAGCCCCAGCATTTT	CASSSSGSNQPQHF
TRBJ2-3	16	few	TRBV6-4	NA	TGTGCCAGCAGTACCGGGACAACCGGCGCGGTAGATACGCAGTATTTT	CASSTGTTGAVDTQYF
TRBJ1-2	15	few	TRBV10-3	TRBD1	TGTGCCGTTCATCCAGGGGGATCCACTAACTATGGCTACACCTTC	CAVHPGGSTNYGYTF
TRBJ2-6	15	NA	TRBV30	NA	TGTGCCTGGATCCCTCGGGCAACGGGGGCCAACGTCCTGACTTTC	CAWIPRATGANVLTF
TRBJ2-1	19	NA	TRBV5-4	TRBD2	TGTGCCAGCAGCTTGAAGGGACTACCAGGATTCGTAGGGTACAATGAGCAGTTCTTC	CASSLKGLPGFVGYNEQFF